This T cell receptor beta chain was recovered during a study of shared clonotypes between healthy human individuals. Turning to the study itself: The composition of the donors was a couple of women and a few men aged 18 to 49. Three plates were used per donor for CD4 naive, three for CD4 memory, two for CD8 naive and one for CD8 memory.

Findings of the study overall: Clonotype sharing among donors, it was expected, would be affected by sequencing depth.

This CDR3 has 14 residues. The V gene's germline CDR1 is SNHLY and CDR2 FYNNEI. Trimming pared 6 bases from V and 6 bases from J, leaving 17 bases between. The authors' processing: Junction-only sequences without quality scores came from ImmunoSEQ, so filtering differed. Sequenced by immunoSEQ multiplex PCR; TCRdb stores in-frame clones only, minus some. V, J and clone size derive from that table, while D and trimming were established from the DNA sequence. In the table there are under 150,000 clones, 55% to 80% of which are singletons. Note on this clone: Its antigen is not known.

The sample was memory CD8+ T cells sorted from blood. Subset described: CD45RO+ cells pooled with CCR7-negative TemRA cells. The V gene is TRBV2, the J gene TRBJ1-1, with D perhaps matching TRBD1 (5 bases). The clonotype was recovered from a woman aged 25-40 years in good health. The CDR3 DNA reads TGTGCCAGCAGCCCACCCCAGGGCAATTCTGAAGCTTTCTTT. This gives the protein CASSPPQGNSEAFF. Supplemented by reference TRBV2 and TRBJ1-1, the full variable domain reads EPEVTQTPSHQVTQMGQEVILRCVPISNHLYFYWYRQILGQKVEFLVSFYNNEISEKSEIFDDQFSVERPDGSNFTLKIRSTKLEDSAMYFCASSPPQGNSEAFFGQGTRLTVV.